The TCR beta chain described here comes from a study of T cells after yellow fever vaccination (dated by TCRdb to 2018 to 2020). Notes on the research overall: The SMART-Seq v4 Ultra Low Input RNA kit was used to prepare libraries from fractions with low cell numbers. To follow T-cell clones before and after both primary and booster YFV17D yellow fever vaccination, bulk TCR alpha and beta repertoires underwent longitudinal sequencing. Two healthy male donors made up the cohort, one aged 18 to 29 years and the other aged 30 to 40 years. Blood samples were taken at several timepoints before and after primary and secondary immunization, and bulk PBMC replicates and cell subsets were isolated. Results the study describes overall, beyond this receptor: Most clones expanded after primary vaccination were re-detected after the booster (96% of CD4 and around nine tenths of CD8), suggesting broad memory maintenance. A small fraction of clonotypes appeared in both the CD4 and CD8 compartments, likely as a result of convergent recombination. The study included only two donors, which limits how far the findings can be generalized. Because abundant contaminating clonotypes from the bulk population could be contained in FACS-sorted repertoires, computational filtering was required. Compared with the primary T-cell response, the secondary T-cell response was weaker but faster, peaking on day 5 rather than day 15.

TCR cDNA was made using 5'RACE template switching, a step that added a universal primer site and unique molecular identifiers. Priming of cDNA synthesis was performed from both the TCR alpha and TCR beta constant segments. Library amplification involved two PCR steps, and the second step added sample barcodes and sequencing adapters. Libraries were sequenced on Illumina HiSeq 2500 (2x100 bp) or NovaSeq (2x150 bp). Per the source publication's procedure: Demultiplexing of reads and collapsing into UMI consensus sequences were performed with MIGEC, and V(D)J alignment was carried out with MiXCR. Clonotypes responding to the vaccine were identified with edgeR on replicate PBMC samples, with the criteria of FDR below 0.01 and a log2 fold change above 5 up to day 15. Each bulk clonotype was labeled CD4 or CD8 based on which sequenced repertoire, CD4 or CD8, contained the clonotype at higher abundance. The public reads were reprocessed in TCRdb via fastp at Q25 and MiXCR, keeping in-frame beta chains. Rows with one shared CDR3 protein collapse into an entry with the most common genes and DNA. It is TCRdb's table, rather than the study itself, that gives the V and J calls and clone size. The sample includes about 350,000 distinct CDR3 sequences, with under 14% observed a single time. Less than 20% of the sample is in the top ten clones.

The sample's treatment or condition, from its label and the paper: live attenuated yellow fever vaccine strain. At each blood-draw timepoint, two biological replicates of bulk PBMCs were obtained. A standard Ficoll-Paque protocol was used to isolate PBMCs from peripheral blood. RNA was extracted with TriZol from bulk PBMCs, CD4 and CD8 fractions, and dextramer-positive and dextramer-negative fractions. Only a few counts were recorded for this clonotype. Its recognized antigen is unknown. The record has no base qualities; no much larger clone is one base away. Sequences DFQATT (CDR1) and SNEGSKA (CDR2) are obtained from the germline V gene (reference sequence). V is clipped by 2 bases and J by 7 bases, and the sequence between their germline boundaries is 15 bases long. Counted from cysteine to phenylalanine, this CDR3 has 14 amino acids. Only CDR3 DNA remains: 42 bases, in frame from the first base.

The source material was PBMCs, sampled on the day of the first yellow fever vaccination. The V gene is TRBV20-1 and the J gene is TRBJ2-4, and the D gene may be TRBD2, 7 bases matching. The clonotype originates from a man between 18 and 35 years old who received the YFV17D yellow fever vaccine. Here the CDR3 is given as CSARTGEGGNIQYF. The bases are TGCAGTGCTAGAACCGGGGAGGGGGGCAACATTCAGTACTTC.